Listed below are T cell receptor beta chains from one sample, sequenced in a study of blood T cell repertoires in COVID-19. TCRdb's copy holds only in-frame clones and misses some; the assay was immunoSEQ multiplex PCR. This sample carries about 210,000 clones, about 83% of them seen once, and the ten largest clones take about 2.5%. What was sequenced was peripheral blood. Source of these receptors: a middle-aged woman with active or convalescent COVID-19. The CDR3 runs from the conserved cysteine through the conserved F or W. D genes are given only for firm matches. Expanded clones are given a class, and other clones once, few, many or no size at all.

NA	TRBV19	NA	TRBJ2-7	CASSAQQGTYEQYF	TGTGCCAGTAGTGCCCAGCAGGGGACCTACGAGCAGTACTTC
TRBD2	TRBV5-4	NA	TRBJ2-7	CASSWGLAGYEQYF	TGTGCCAGCAGCTGGGGACTAGCGGGTTACGAGCAGTACTTC
TRBD1	TRBV4-3	NA	TRBJ1-3	CASSLLDRGGGNTIYF	TGCGCCAGCAGCCTCCTCGACAGGGGGGGTGGAAACACCATATATTTT
NA	TRBV11-3	NA	TRBJ1-6	CASSLVSSYNSPLHF	TGTGCCAGCAGCTTAGTGAGCTCCTATAATTCACCCCTCCACTTT
NA	TRBV6-1	NA	TRBJ1-4	CASSAPISGRREKLFF	TGTGCCAGCAGTGCCCCGATTTCCGGGAGAAGGGAAAAACTGTTTTTT
TRBD2	TRBV5-5	NA	TRBJ2-1	CASSRTSGSDEQFF	TGTGCCAGCAGCCGGACTAGCGGGAGTGACGAGCAGTTCTTC
NA	TRBV5-1	NA	TRBJ1-6	CARPGGSGSPLHF	TGCGCCCGACCGGGTGGGAGTGGGTCACCCCTCCACTTT
TRBD1	TRBV7-9	NA	TRBJ1-1	CASSFGLRGPEAFF	TGTGCCAGCAGCTTCGGTTTAAGGGGGCCTGAAGCTTTCTTT
NA	TRBV24-1	NA	TRBJ2-5	CATSDLEPAGETQYF	TGTGCCACCAGTGATTTGGAGCCCGCGGGAGAGACCCAGTACTTC
NA	TRBV30	once	TRBJ1-1	CALRVPGGTEAFF	TGTGCCTTGCGGGTTCCCGGAGGGACTGAAGCTTTCTTT
TRBD1	TRBV19	NA	TRBJ1-5	CASSSKDRWGNQPQHF	TGTGCCAGTAGTAGCAAGGACAGGTGGGGCAATCAGCCCCAGCATTTT
TRBD1	TRBV9	NA	TRBJ1-4	CASSTDREVSIVEKLFF	TGTGCCAGCAGCACAGACAGGGAGGTATCAATCGTTGAAAAACTGTTTTTT
NA	TRBV7-3	once	TRBJ2-7	CASSLTSGAYEQYF	TGTGCCAGCAGCTTAACTAGCGGAGCCTACGAGCAGTACTTC
TRBD2	TRBV7-6	NA	TRBJ2-2	CASSPRLAGGPGELFF	TGTGCCAGCAGCCCCCGGCTAGCGGGGGGTCCCGGGGAGCTGTTTTTT
TRBD1	TRBV2	NA	TRBJ2-2	CASRGGERTGELFF	TGTGCCAGCAGAGGGGGCGAAAGAACCGGGGAGCTGTTTTTT
TRBD1	TRBV6-2/TRBV6-3	NA	TRBJ1-2	CASSTTGGQGYGYTF	TGTGCCAGCAGTACGACAGGGGGTCAAGGCTATGGCTACACCTTC
TRBD1	TRBV10-3	NA	TRBJ2-3	CAISESLRGRTVTDTQYF	TGTGCCATCAGTGAGTCATTAAGGGGGCGAACTGTCACAGATACGCAGTATTTT
TRBD2	TRBV30	few	TRBJ2-1	CAWTPLAGGYNEQFF	TGTGCCTGGACACCCCTAGCGGGGGGGTACAATGAGCAGTTCTTC
TRBD1	TRBV7-9	few	TRBJ2-7	CASSRDSREQYF	TGTGCCAGCAGCCGGGACAGCCGCGAGCAGTACTTC
TRBD2	TRBV9	few	TRBJ2-1	CASSPGLAYHNEQFF	TGTGCCAGCAGCCCGGGACTAGCGTATCACAATGAGCAGTTCTTC
NA	TRBV6-5	once	TRBJ2-5	CASSYSLGAWETQYF	TGTGCCAGCAGTTACTCACTTGGGGCTTGGGAGACCCAGTACTTC
NA	TRBV9	NA	TRBJ1-6	CASSRFFNSPLHF	TGTGCCAGCAGCCGTTTTTTTAATTCACCCCTCCACTTT
TRBD2	TRBV6-5	NA	TRBJ2-1	CAIGLAGKTGDEQFF	TGTGCCATCGGACTAGCGGGAAAAACTGGGGATGAGCAGTTCTTC
NA	TRBV7-2	NA	TRBJ2-3	CASSSGADTQYF	TGTGCCAGCAGCTCGGGGGCAGATACGCAGTATTTT
TRBD1	TRBV3-1/TRBV3-2	NA	TRBJ1-2	CASSPTGGPNYGYTF	TGTGCCAGCAGCCCAACAGGGGGCCCTAACTATGGCTACACCTTC
NA	TRBV11-3	NA	TRBJ2-2	CASRLYEGDPGELFF	TGTGCCAGCAGACTTTATGAGGGGGATCCCGGGGAGCTGTTTTTT
NA	TRBV30	NA	TRBJ1-5	CACSRDSNQPQHF	TGTGCCTGTAGTCGGGATAGCAATCAGCCCCAGCATTTT
TRBD1	TRBV27	NA	TRBJ1-4	CASRSDRGNEKLFF	TGTGCCAGCAGGTCGGACAGGGGTAATGAAAAACTGTTTTTT
NA	TRBV19	NA	TRBJ2-2	CASRTPSARGTGELFF	TGTGCCAGTAGGACCCCTAGCGCGCGGGGCACCGGGGAGCTGTTTTTT
NA	TRBV12-3/TRBV12-4	NA	TRBJ1-2	CASIRDSNYGYTF	TGTGCCAGCATTCGGGACTCTAACTATGGCTACACCTTC
TRBD1	TRBV13	NA	TRBJ2-1	CASSPAEGQGLNEQFF	TGTGCCAGCAGCCCGGCCGAGGGACAGGGTTTGAATGAGCAGTTCTTC
TRBD2	TRBV2	NA	TRBJ2-3	CASSVGLAGTDTQYF	TGTGCCAGCAGTGTGGGACTAGCGGGAACAGATACGCAGTATTTT
TRBD1	TRBV19	few	TRBJ2-7	CASSNTPGTGIEQYF	TGTGCCAGTAGTAACACCCCGGGGACAGGTATCGAGCAGTACTTC
NA	TRBV5-6	NA	TRBJ2-5	CASSRDLSNQYF	TGTGCCAGCAGCCGGGACTTATCCAACCAGTACTTC
NA	TRBV2	NA	TRBJ1-3	CASSKGQASGNTIYF	TGTGCCAGCAGTAAGGGACAAGCCTCTGGAAACACCATATATTTT
NA	TRBV19	NA	TRBJ1-2	CASSFAGGATGYTF	TGTGCCAGTAGTTTCGCGGGGGGGGCTACTGGCTACACCTTC
TRBD1	TRBV4-2	once	TRBJ1-6	CASSQAGGGGSPLHF	TGTGCCAGCAGCCAGGCAGGGGGAGGTGGGTCACCCCTCCACTTT
TRBD1	TRBV5-8	once	TRBJ1-4	CASSSWDRIEKLFF	TGTGCCAGCAGCTCCTGGGACAGAATTGAAAAACTGTTTTTT
TRBD1	TRBV5-1	NA	TRBJ1-1	CASSSPDRAAEAFF	TGCGCCAGCAGCTCCCCGGACAGGGCCGCTGAAGCTTTCTTT
TRBD1	TRBV7-9	few	TRBJ1-2	CASSLGQGFYGYTF	TGTGCCAGCAGCTTAGGACAGGGGTTCTATGGCTACACCTTC
NA	TRBV2	NA	TRBJ2-7	CASSVDGGGGDEQYF	TGTGCCAGCAGTGTTGATGGTGGGGGCGGCGACGAGCAGTACTTC
NA	TRBV24-1	once	TRBJ2-3	CATRMQGGDTQYF	TGTGCCACCAGGATGCAGGGGGGAGATACGCAGTATTTT
TRBD1	TRBV5-1	NA	TRBJ1-1	CASSSLDRGNTEAFF	TGCGCCAGCAGCTCCCTGGACAGGGGGAACACTGAAGCTTTCTTT
NA	TRBV6-2/TRBV6-3	NA	TRBJ1-1	CASSWIHRVNTEAFF	TGTGCCAGCAGTTGGATCCACAGGGTTAACACTGAAGCTTTCTTT
NA	TRBV7-3	NA	TRBJ2-1	CASSSRGGFSYNEQFF	TGTGCCAGCAGTAGCAGGGGCGGGTTCAGCTACAATGAGCAGTTCTTC
NA	TRBV9	once	TRBJ2-2	CASSVGGDNTGELFF	TGTGCCAGCAGCGTAGGCGGGGACAACACCGGGGAGCTGTTTTTT
NA	TRBV7-2	NA	TRBJ1-2	CASSLGQQYGYTF	TGTGCCAGCAGCTTAGGACAGCAGTATGGCTACACCTTC
NA	TRBV19	NA	TRBJ1-2	CASSIAGQDGYTF	TGTGCCAGTAGTATCGCAGGGCAGGATGGCTACACCTTC
NA	TRBV19	NA	TRBJ1-1	CASSIPISGSTEAFF	TGTGCCAGTAGTATCCCTATTTCCGGGAGCACTGAAGCTTTCTTT
NA	TRBV10-3	NA	TRBJ2-6	CAISRARASSGANVLTF	TGTGCCATCAGTCGCGCCAGGGCGAGCTCTGGGGCCAACGTCCTGACTTTC
NA	TRBV30	NA	TRBJ1-2	CAWEKKDRYYGYTF	TGTGCCTGGGAGAAAAAGGACAGATACTATGGCTACACCTTC
TRBD1	TRBV4-3	NA	TRBJ1-2	CASSQAQGQNYGYTF	TGCGCCAGCAGCCAAGCCCAGGGACAGAACTATGGCTACACCTTC
NA	TRBV19	NA	TRBJ1-1	CASSTVMNTEAFF	TGTGCCAGTTCTACGGTTATGAACACTGAAGCTTTCTTT
TRBD1	TRBV2	once	TRBJ2-1	CASTQTGTVTYNEQFF	TGTGCCAGCACCCAGACCGGGACAGTGACCTACAATGAGCAGTTCTTC
NA	TRBV5-1	NA	TRBJ1-5	CASSLGRGDGQPQHF	TGCGCCAGCAGCTTAGGGAGGGGGGACGGACAGCCCCAGCATTTT